The sequence of this T cell receptor beta chain was determined in a study of primary melanoma T cells and metastatic recurrence (dated by TCRdb to 2018 to 2021). For context, the study as a whole: The cohort comprised 150 to 250 primary melanomas of stage T2 to T4, with thickness greater than 1 mm. Whether T-cell fraction and T-cell repertoire clonality in primary melanoma tumors predicted patient outcome was tested in the study. The T-cell fraction measured by TCR beta sequencing was compared against progression-free survival as the clinical outcome. Histopathological grading of tumor-infiltrating lymphocytes was compared with the sequencing-derived T-cell fraction.

This clone has more than one count but fewer than ten. The antigen it recognizes is unknown. Within one base of it there is no much larger clone, and no base qualities were kept. Overall results and qualifications from the work: Progression-free survival was reportedly predicted by the tumor T-cell fraction independently of thickness, ulceration, mitotic rate and age. An effective T-cell-mediated antitumor response in primary melanoma was presented by the authors only as a suggestion rather than as a demonstrated mechanism. Reportedly, adding T-cell fraction to tumor thickness improved progression-free survival prediction more than adding any other histopathological variable did. A T-cell fraction above 20% appeared protective regardless of ulceration status, mitotic rate or nodal disease.

The library was prepared using the immunoSEQ multiplex PCR assay. Primary melanoma tumor tissue underwent high-throughput sequencing of the T-cell receptor beta chain. Processing in the source paper ran as follows. TCRB CDR3 sharing between samples and the distribution of insertions and deletions were included in the repertoire analyses. A gradient-boosted model ranked the predictive value of the T-cell fraction against histopathological variables. TCRdb mirrors the immuneACCESS table, restricted to in-frame sequences. Some clones are absent from its copies; in checked studies, under half trace to an unresolved V gene, and the reason for the others is unknown. V and J calls and clone size are copied from that table; D and trimming were computed from the DNA. This sample has under 800 clones in its table, and around three quarters of those were observed once. The ten most abundant clones make up 42% of the sample.

From the germline V gene, CDR1 is SGHVS and CDR2 is FNYEAQ. V was cut back by 5 bases and J by 5 bases, leaving a gap of 15 bases between them. The CDR3 starts with the cysteine, ends with the phenylalanine, and has 14 residues. Just the 42-base CDR3 DNA is kept, in frame starting at base 1. The patients had surgically resected primary melanoma that was considered potentially curable but at risk of metastatic recurrence. This sequence was found in a human donor with melanoma. Sequenced: melanoma tumor tissue. The receptor chain draws on TRBV7-6 and TRBJ1-1; no D gene is confidently identified. The bases read TGTGCCAGCAGCCCTATGTCGGGCGGTACTGAAGCTTTCTTT. Translated, it gives CASSPMSGGTEAFF.